One sample yielded the 12 T cell receptor beta chains listed below, sequenced in a study of cytomegalovirus exposure and HLA in healthy donors (TCRdb year 2017). Library preparation employed the immunoSEQ multiplex PCR assay. For the multiplex PCR, a mixture combining 60 forward primers for TCR Vbeta segments and 13 reverse primers for TCR Jbeta segments was used. Drawn from immuneACCESS, this table holds only the in-frame rearrangements with V and J called that TCRdb kept. Clones are partly lost; checked studies trace under half to an unresolved V gene and leave the rest unexplained. The sample yields 95,000 to 130,000 clones; roughly 79% were counted once. The top ten hold around 1.5% of the sample. The sample consisted of PBMCs. All receptors derive from a woman between 18 and 30 years old in good health and CMV-seronegative.

V and J are TRBV7-2 and TRBJ2-7; the match to TRBD2 covers 7 bases. CDR1 is SGHTA and CDR2 is FQGNSA in the germline V gene. This CDR3 has 16 residues. V lost 10 bases to trimming and J lost 0 bases; unmatched junction nucleotides: 15. The DNA of the CDR3 is TGTGCCACCACCCCAGCGGGGACTACTTCCTCCTACGAGCAGTACTTC. Its protein is CATTPAGTTSSYEQYF.

This clone showed up just once. This chain uses TRBV27 with TRBJ2-2; TRBD1 is a possible D gene (6 bases). Germline V gene lookup returns CDR1 MNHEY and CDR2 SMNVEV (reference sequence). Trimming cost V 4 bases and J 6 bases, with 15 bases left between them. This CDR3 has 15 amino acids. CDR3 DNA: TGTGCCAGCAGTTCCACAGGGTCTTTCTCCGGGGAGCTGTTTTTT. Encoded protein: CASSSTGSFSGELFF.

This clone was counted a few times. The chain couples TRBV6-1 to TRBJ1-3, with TRBD1 as a possible D gene (6 bases). Trimming shortened V by 2 bases and J by 7 bases, and 21 bases separated the two germline ends. The CDR3 extends over 17 amino acids. Germline CDR1 is MNHNS and CDR2 is SASEGT. CDR3 bases: TGTGCCAGCAGTGAAACTTCTACAGGGAGCACGTTGAACACCATATATTTT. Protein product: CASSETSTGSTLNTIYF.

This clone was observed a few times. The chain is built from TRBV6-5 and TRBJ2-2; D gene unclear. Trimming took off 0 bases at V and 1 base at J, with 9 bases between the two ends. The CDR3 has 16 residues. CDR1 MNHEY and CDR2 SVGAGI come from the germline V gene. CDR3 nucleotides: TGTGCCAGCAGTTACTCTTACTTCCTGAACACCGGGGAGCTGTTTTTT. Translated: CASSYSYFLNTGELFF.

In its sample, this clone was seen a few times. The V call is TRBV6-6, the J call TRBJ1-5, with a tentative D call TRBD1 (6 bases). CDR3 length: 13 amino acids. Trimming took off 4 bases at V and 6 bases at J, with 10 bases between the two ends. Germline V lookup: CDR1 MNHNY, CDR2 SVGAGI (reference sequence). The CDR3: CASSLQGGQPQHF. Here the CDR3 DNA reads TGTGCCAGCAGTTTACAGGGCGGTCAGCCCCAGCATTTT.

The chain is built from TRBV7-6 and TRBJ1-4; possibly TRBD1 for D (5 bases). CDR3 length: 15 residues. Germline assignment: CDR1 SGHVS and CDR2 FNYEAQ. Trimming left V 5 bases short and J 4 bases short, with 14 bases between. CDR3 sequence reads: CASSPQTDGNEKLFF. In nucleotides, the CDR3 is TGTGCCAGCAGCCCTCAGACAGATGGTAATGAAAAACTGTTTTTT.

This chain uses TRBV7-2 with TRBJ2-3, with 7 bases lining up with TRBD1. The CDR3 sequence is 15 residues long. The ends lost 4 bases at V and 0 bases at J; junction bases unmatched: 4. Germline values: CDR1 SGHTA, CDR2 FQGNSA. The CDR3 DNA reads as TGTGCCAGCAGCTCCGACAGGGCCAGCACAGATACGCAGTATTTT. Translated: CASSSDRASTDTQYF.

The chain combines TRBV4-2 with TRBJ1-1; 11 bases map to TRBD1. J lost 4 bases, V lost 3 bases, and 7 bases had no gene match. There are 16 residues in the CDR3. Germline V gene data show CDR1 as LGHNA and CDR2 as YNFKEQ. The CDR3 DNA sequence: TGTGCCAGCAGCCACTCCCGGGGACAGGGGGGCACTGAAGCTTTCTTT. Its protein is CASSHSRGQGGTEAFF.

This clone was seen once. The chain uses TRBV6-6 and TRBJ2-1; possibly TRBD2 for D (6 bases). Germline CDR1 MNHNY, CDR2 SVGAGI (reference sequence). V dropped 6 bases and J dropped 5 bases, with 17 bases sitting between them. This CDR3 comprises 15 residues. The CDR3 DNA follows: TGTGCCAGCAGCCCAACCGGGACTCCTAACAATGAGCAGTTCTTC. Amino acid sequence: CASSPTGTPNNEQFF.

This chain links TRBV19 with TRBJ2-1, with D maybe TRBD1 (6 bases). The length of the CDR3 is 15 residues. Germline V CDR1 and CDR2: LNHDA, SQIVND (reference sequence). Trimming cost V 6 bases and J 0 bases, with 12 bases left between them. CDR3 coding DNA: TGTGCCAGTAGCCTGGACAGAAGCTCCTACAATGAGCAGTTCTTC. Translated, it gives CASSLDRSSYNEQFF.

The genes are TRBV5-4 and TRBJ2-7; the D is unclear. V was clipped by 2 bases and J by 5 bases, with 8 bases between them. The CDR3 loop spans 12 amino acids. CDR1 is SGHNT, CDR2 YYREEE, per germline (reference sequence). The CDR3 DNA follows: TGTGCCAGCAGCTTTGGAGTCAACGAGCAGTACTTC. Translation: CASSFGVNEQYF.

The rearrangement links TRBV27 to TRBJ2-7; 7 bases agree with TRBD1. V was pared by 9 bases and J by 0 bases, with 5 bases of the junction left unmatched. The CDR3 totals 13 residues. Germline loops: CDR1 MNHEY, CDR2 SMNVEV (reference sequence). The CDR3 reads CASGQVFSYEQYF. The CDR3 coding sequence is TGTGCCAGTGGACAGGTTTTCTCCTACGAGCAGTACTTC.